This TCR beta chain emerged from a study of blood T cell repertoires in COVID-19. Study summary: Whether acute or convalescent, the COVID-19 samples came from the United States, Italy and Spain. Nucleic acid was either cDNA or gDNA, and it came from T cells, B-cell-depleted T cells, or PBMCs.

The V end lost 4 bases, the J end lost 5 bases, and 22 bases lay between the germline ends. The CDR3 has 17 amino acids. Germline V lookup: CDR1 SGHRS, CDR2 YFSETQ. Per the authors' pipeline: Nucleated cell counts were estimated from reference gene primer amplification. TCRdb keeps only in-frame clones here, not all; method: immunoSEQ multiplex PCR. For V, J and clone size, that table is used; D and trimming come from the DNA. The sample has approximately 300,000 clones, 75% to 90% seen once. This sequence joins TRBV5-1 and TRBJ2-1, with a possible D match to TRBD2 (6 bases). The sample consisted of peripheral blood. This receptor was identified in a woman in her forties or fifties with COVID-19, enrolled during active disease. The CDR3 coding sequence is TGCGCCAGCAGCCCCCGGGACTCACCTCGGATTAACAATGAGCAGTTCTTC. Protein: CASSPRDSPRINNEQFF.